This T cell receptor (beta chain) was observed in a study of blood T cell repertoires in COVID-19. Generated by immunoSEQ multiplex PCR, the TCRdb table keeps only in-frame clones and is missing some. This table has some 89,000 clones, more than 75% appearing once. The CDR3 length is 15 residues. CDR1 and CDR2 (germline): LGHDT, YNNKEL (reference sequence). The V and J ends lost 1 base and 3 bases, in that order; junction bases with no gene match: 3. This clonotype was obtained from a man in his sixties or seventies with acute or convalescent COVID-19. The specimen was peripheral blood. V is TRBV3-1 (or the pseudogene TRBV3-2) and J is TRBJ2-1; 7 bases are a match to TRBD2. CDR3 loop: CASSQVASGYNEQFF. The CDR3 coding sequence is TGTGCCAGCAGCCAAGTGGCTAGCGGCTACAATGAGCAGTTCTTC.